This is a list of T cell receptor beta chains from one sample in a study of T-cell reconstitution after alpha-beta-depleted transplantation in children. A single record per CDR3 protein comes from TCRdb applying MiXCR to the PCR reads. Among some 300,000 distinct CDR3 sequences, about a tenth were seen once, and the ten largest hold less than 8%. Sequencing used PBMCs, obtained before TCRalphabeta/CD19-depleted stem cell transplant. The receptors originated from a boy under three years old with acute myeloid leukemia, due to receive a stem cell transplant. The CDR3 runs from the conserved cysteine through the conserved F or W. The order of the fields is clone size, V gene, D gene, J gene, CDR3 protein, CDR3 DNA. D genes are given only for firm matches. Only part of the rows carry a size: once, few, many, or a class if the clone is expanded.

size: many
V: TRBV12-3/TRBV12-4
D: -
J: TRBJ2-7
CDR3: CASSPVRRTHEQYF
DNA: TGTGCCAGCAGTCCAGTTCGGAGGACCCACGAGCAGTACTTC

size: many
V: TRBV5-1
D: -
J: TRBJ2-3
CDR3: CASSYGIGEDTQYF
DNA: TGCGCCAGCAGTTATGGTATTGGAGAAGATACGCAGTATTTT

size: many
V: TRBV5-5
D: -
J: TRBJ2-5
CDR3: CASSLGTGRVTETQYF
DNA: TGTGCCAGCAGCTTGGGGACAGGGAGGGTAACAGAGACCCAGTACTTC

size: few
V: TRBV4-3
D: TRBD1
J: TRBJ2-1
CDR3: CASSPTGTVYNEQFF
DNA: TGCGCCAGCAGCCCGACCGGGACAGTCTACAATGAGCAGTTCTTC

size: few
V: TRBV7-3
D: TRBD2
J: TRBJ2-3
CDR3: CASSFLWRGAGADTQYF
DNA: TGTGCCAGCAGCTTTCTCTGGCGGGGGGCCGGAGCAGATACGCAGTATTTT

size: -
V: TRBV30
D: -
J: TRBJ2-1
CDR3: CAWTVAGEQFF
DNA: TGTGCCTGGACCGTGGCGGGTGAGCAGTTCTTC

size: few
V: TRBV15
D: TRBD2
J: TRBJ2-3
CDR3: CATSRAAGGVTDTQYF
DNA: TGTGCCACCAGCAGAGCAGCGGGGGGGGTCACAGATACGCAGTATTTT

size: many
V: TRBV24-1
D: -
J: TRBJ2-1
CDR3: CATSDRTGPGPNSYNEQFF
DNA: TGTGCCACCAGTGACCGTACCGGACCGGGACCCAATTCCTACAATGAGCAGTTCTTC

size: -
V: TRBV3-1
D: TRBD2
J: TRBJ2-3
CDR3: CASSLRAGGPKDTQYF
DNA: TGTGCCAGCAGCCTAAGAGCGGGGGGGCCGAAAGATACGCAGTATTTT

size: -
V: TRBV27
D: TRBD2
J: TRBJ2-1
CDR3: CASSLRGGRSYNDQFF
DNA: TGTGCCAGCAGCTTACGGGGGGGCCGGTCCTACAATGACCAGTTCTTC

size: few
V: TRBV11-2
D: TRBD2
J: TRBJ2-7
CDR3: CASSPPGLAIF
DNA: TGTGCCAGCAGTCCTCCGGGACTAGCCATTTTC

size: -
V: TRBV20-1
D: TRBD1
J: TRBJ2-7
CDR3: CSARDNRGRAYVQYF
DNA: TGCAGTGCTAGAGACAACAGGGGGCGCGCCTACGTGCAGTACTTC

size: many
V: TRBV20-1
D: -
J: TRBJ2-1
CDR3: CSARDSAQFF
DNA: TGCAGTGCTAGAGACTCGGCGCAGTTCTTC

size: many
V: TRBV20-1
D: -
J: TRBJ1-2
CDR3: CSAHHSYYGYTF
DNA: TGCAGTGCCCATCACTCCTACTATGGCTACACCTTC

size: -
V: TRBV4-3
D: TRBD1
J: TRBJ2-7
CDR3: CASSQGAGGRYEQYF
DNA: TGCGCCAGCAGCCAAGGGGCAGGGGGCAGATACGAGCAGTACTTC

size: -
V: TRBV19
D: TRBD2
J: TRBJ2-5
CDR3: CASSNSPGLIQETQYF
DNA: TGTGCCAGTAGTAACAGTCCGGGACTAATACAAGAGACCCAGTACTTC

size: many
V: TRBV20-1
D: TRBD2
J: TRBJ2-3
CDR3: CSASGRWSTDTQYF
DNA: TGCAGTGCTAGCGGGAGGTGGAGCACAGATACGCAGTATTTT

size: many
V: TRBV4-3
D: -
J: TRBJ2-3
CDR3: CASSQGALGPTDTQYF
DNA: TGCGCCAGCAGCCAAGGCGCACTAGGCCCCACAGATACGCAGTATTTT

size: many
V: TRBV5-5
D: TRBD1
J: TRBJ2-7
CDR3: CASSFAGTDYYEQYF
DNA: TGTGCCAGCAGCTTTGCCGGGACAGACTACTACGAGCAGTACTTC

size: many
V: TRBV9
D: TRBD1
J: TRBJ1-2
CDR3: CASSVVPTGTNYGYTF
DNA: TGTGCCAGCAGCGTAGTCCCGACAGGGACCAACTATGGCTACACCTTC

size: few
V: TRBV10-3
D: -
J: TRBJ1-4
CDR3: CAIGQDPKGNEKLFF
DNA: TGTGCCATCGGACAAGACCCGAAAGGGAATGAAAAACTGTTTTTT

size: few
V: TRBV11-2
D: TRBD2
J: TRBJ2-1
CDR3: CASSSAGEIHEQFF
DNA: TGTGCCAGCAGCTCAGCGGGAGAAATCCATGAGCAGTTCTTC

size: many
V: TRBV5-1
D: TRBD1
J: TRBJ2-3
CDR3: CASSWDRGVTDTQYF
DNA: TGCGCCAGCAGCTGGGACAGGGGGGTGACAGATACGCAGTATTTT

size: many
V: TRBV5-5
D: TRBD1
J: TRBJ2-5
CDR3: CASRQGAQETQYF
DNA: TGTGCCAGCAGACAGGGGGCCCAAGAGACCCAGTACTTC

size: many
V: TRBV5-1
D: TRBD1
J: TRBJ2-1
CDR3: CASSTRDRTYNEQFF
DNA: TGCGCCAGCAGCACCCGGGACAGGACTTACAATGAGCAGTTCTTC

size: many
V: TRBV9
D: TRBD2
J: TRBJ2-3
CDR3: CASSVPTLAASTDTQYF
DNA: TGTGCCAGCAGCGTCCCCACACTAGCGGCTAGCACAGATACGCAGTATTTT